This is a list of T cell receptor beta chains from one sample in a study of memory CD4+ T cells and cytomegalovirus serostatus. The method was immunoSEQ multiplex PCR; TCRdb's version includes in-frame clones alone and lacks a portion of them. The repertoire holds tens of thousands of clones, with about 68% as singletons. The sequencing input was memory CD4+ T cells from blood. The receptors here all came from an adult in good health and CMV-seropositive. CDR3s include the opening cysteine and the closing phenylalanine or tryptophan. The D gene is left open where the match is weak. Clone sizes are given selectively: once, few, many, or a class where the clone is expanded.

TGTGCCACCAGAGGGGGAGGGCCATGGGATACGCAGTATTTT	CATRGGGPWDTQYF	NA	NA	TRBV6-5	TRBJ2-3
TGTGCCAGCAGCTCACGCCCGTACGGGGAGACCCAGTACTTC	CASSSRPYGETQYF	NA	NA	TRBV7-2	TRBJ2-5
TGTGCCAGCAGTTTAAAAGACAGTCCACTTAACTATGGCTACACCTTC	CASSLKDSPLNYGYTF	NA	NA	TRBV27	TRBJ1-2
TGTGCCAGCAGCTATTTAGCGGGAGGCCAAGAGACCCAGTACTTC	CASSYLAGGQETQYF	NA	TRBD2	TRBV7-9	TRBJ2-5
TGTGCCTCTTCCGACTTTACTGTGAACACTGAAGCTTTCTTT	CASSDFTVNTEAFF	few	NA	TRBV10-3	TRBJ1-1
TGTGCCAGCAGCCCACAGGGGAACACTGAAGCTTTCTTT	CASSPQGNTEAFF	NA	NA	TRBV2	TRBJ1-1
TGTGCCAGCAGCTGGGACAGGAGCTACGAGCAGTACTTC	CASSWDRSYEQYF	NA	TRBD1	TRBV5-4	TRBJ2-7
TGTGCCAGCAGCCCTTTGGTCTGGGACAGGGGAAATCAGCCCCAGCATTTT	CASSPLVWDRGNQPQHF	few	TRBD1	TRBV7-9	TRBJ1-5
TGTGCCAGCCAGGGTTACTCTGGAAACACCATATATTTT	CASQGYSGNTIYF	NA	NA	TRBV6-1	TRBJ1-3
TGTGCCAGCAGTTCCGGGACAGTTCGGGAAAAACTGTTTTTT	CASSSGTVREKLFF	few	TRBD1	TRBV28	TRBJ1-4
TGTGCCAGCAGCTCCGGGGTAGCGGGAAACTCCTACAATGAGCAGTTCTTC	CASSSGVAGNSYNEQFF	NA	TRBD2	TRBV5-4	TRBJ2-1
TGTGCCATCAGTCCGGGACTAGCGGGAGAGAAGTATTTT	CAISPGLAGEKYF	NA	TRBD2	TRBV10-3	TRBJ2-3
TGTGCCAGCAGCGAAGGGGGTGCTGGCAATGAGCAGTTCTTC	CASSEGGAGNEQFF	NA	NA	TRBV7-7	TRBJ2-1
TGTGCCAGCAGTTATCAGGAGGGGCAACGTTTT	CASSYQEGQRF	NA	NA	TRBV6-6	TRBJ2-3
TGTGCCTCGTGGGGTGAAGAGACCCAGTACTTC	CASWGEETQYF	medium-sized	NA	TRBV19	TRBJ2-5
TGTGCCTGGAAAGATACAGGGGCGGGGACTGAAGCTTTCTTT	CAWKDTGAGTEAFF	NA	TRBD1	TRBV30	TRBJ1-1
TGTGCCAGCAGCCAATCGACTGGACTCGAGCAGTACTTC	CASSQSTGLEQYF	few	NA	TRBV4-2	TRBJ2-7
TGTGCCAGCAGCTTGGGGAGCATAGATACGCAGTATTTT	CASSLGSIDTQYF	NA	NA	TRBV5-4	TRBJ2-3
TGTGCCAGCAGTTTAGGTGGTTTTGGCACAGATACGCAGTATTTT	CASSLGGFGTDTQYF	few	NA	TRBV28	TRBJ2-3
TGTGCCAGCAGTCGACTAGCGGGAGGGCCCGATACGCAGTATTTT	CASSRLAGGPDTQYF	NA	TRBD2	TRBV2	TRBJ2-3
TGTGCCAGCAGCTTAGACGGCTCCTACAATGAGCAGTTCTTC	CASSLDGSYNEQFF	NA	NA	TRBV7-9	TRBJ2-1
TGTGCCAGCAGCACCGGGACTCACAATGAGCAGTTCTTC	CASSTGTHNEQFF	many	NA	TRBV5-4	TRBJ2-1
TGTGCCAGCAGACCCCAGGGGCCTCGTGAAGCTTTCTTT	CASRPQGPREAFF	few	NA	TRBV7-9	TRBJ1-1
TGTGCCAGCAGCCGTACAGGGGAGAATTCACCCCTCCACTTT	CASSRTGENSPLHF	NA	TRBD1	TRBV7-9	TRBJ1-6
TGTGCCTGGAATCGACAGGGGGCCAGTCAGCCCCAGCATTTT	CAWNRQGASQPQHF	few	TRBD1	TRBV30	TRBJ1-5
TGCAGCGCCCTGGGACAGAGTTACTATGGCTACACCTTC	CSALGQSYYGYTF	NA	TRBD1	TRBV29-1	TRBJ1-2
TGCGCCAGCAGCCAAGCCCGCACAGGGGACACTGAAGCTTTCTTT	CASSQARTGDTEAFF	NA	TRBD1	TRBV4-3	TRBJ1-1
TGTGCCAGCAGCTTGGGTCCTGGGGCCAACGTCCTGACTTTC	CASSLGPGANVLTF	NA	NA	TRBV5-8	TRBJ2-6